The sequence of this T cell receptor beta chain was determined in a study of T-cell reconstitution after alpha-beta-depleted transplantation in children. A library of TCRbeta sequences, prepared with unique molecular identifiers, was generated. One entry per CDR3 protein, called by TCRdb with MiXCR from the PCR reads. The sample holds roughly 200,000 distinct CDR3 sequences; less than 8% are singletons and the top ten take around 3.1%. V was shortened by 2 bases and J by 5 bases, with 7 bases between the two germline ends. The CDR3 spans 13 residues. This clonotype was found many times. This chain uses TRBV12-3 or TRBV12-4 with TRBJ2-1, with D uncertain. The sequences come from PBMCs from the stem cell graft donor, collected from the stem cell graft. This TCR was recovered from a human donor who donated a stem cell graft to a child with Wiskott-Aldrich syndrome. CDR3 in amino acids: CASSLFGNNEQFF. CDR3 in DNA: TGTGCCAGCAGTTTATTTGGGAACAATGAGCAGTTCTTC.